This TCR beta chain was obtained from a study of shared clonotypes between healthy human individuals. Study outcomes and limitations: Measured sharing among donors was expected to vary with sequencing depth. Larger richness was generally estimated for naive than memory subsets.

Points on this clone: Its target is unknown.

Produced via immunoSEQ multiplex PCR; TCRdb's table is partial and in-frame only. The sample includes roughly 1,000,000 clones, more than 75% seen only once; the top ten take more than 0.45%. Trimming at V came to 6 bases and at J to 5 bases, leaving 3 bases not matched to a gene. Per germline, CDR1 MNHNY and CDR2 SVGAGI (reference sequence). This CDR3 comprises 13 residues. The rearrangement joins TRBV6-6 to TRBJ1-1, with TRBD1 matching over 10 bases. The sequence came from a man aged 18 to 29 in good health. Some clones in this sample may be carry-over from other donors' samples. Sequenced input: memory CD4+ T cells from PBMCs. The subset here: CD45RA-negative fraction. The DNA of the CDR3 is TGTGCCAGCAGCCGACAGGGGGCAACTGAAGCTTTCTTT. Translated, it gives CASSRQGATEAFF.